Following are 24 T cell receptor beta chains from one sample sequenced in a study of T cells in Graves' hyperthyroidism and ophthalmopathy. RNA transcripts provided the source from which TCR beta CDR3 regions were amplified. HTBI primers were employed in a first-round RT-PCR of the TCR CDR3. TCRdb passed the multiplex PCR reads through MiXCR, listing each CDR3 protein once. Here the sample spans about 290,000 distinct CDR3 sequences, approximately 17% being singletons. The sequencing input was blood. These receptors were obtained from a man aged 25 to 45 with Graves' hyperthyroidism.

This clonotype was picked up many times. The chain carries TRBV12-3 or TRBV12-4 and TRBJ1-1; D not resolved. This CDR3 has 13 residues. V was trimmed by 2 bases and J by 7 bases, leaving 11 bases between them. The CDR3 sequence is CASSLWETNEAFF. For the CDR3, the DNA is TGTGCCAGCAGTTTATGGGAAACAAATGAAGCTTTCTTT.

This clonotype was seen repeatedly, ten times or more. V and J are TRBV28 and TRBJ2-2, with 10 bases fitting TRBD2. Germline values: CDR1 MDHEN, CDR2 SYDVKM. With 5 bases clipped from V and 1 base from J, the junction kept 7 bases outside the gene matches. The CDR3 length is 17 residues. CDR3 bases: TGTGCCAGCAGTCCACTCGGACTAGCGGAGAACACCGGGGAGCTGTTTTTT. Translation: CASSPLGLAENTGELFF.

In its sample, this clonotype was seen many times. The V gene is TRBV2, the J gene TRBJ1-6; TRBD1 aligns across 9 bases. Germline V gives CDR1 SNHLY, CDR2 FYNNEI. V was pared by 7 bases and J by 10 bases, with 5 bases of the junction left unmatched. The CDR3 is 13 amino acids. The CDR3 loop reads CASKGTGRSPLHF. The CDR3 DNA sequence: TGTGCCAGCAAGGGGACAGGGCGATCACCCCTCCACTTT. Drawing the rest from reference TRBV2 and TRBJ1-6, the complete variable domain is EPEVTQTPSHQVTQMGQEVILRCVPISNHLYFYWYRQILGQKVEFLVSFYNNEISEKSEIFDDQFSVERPDGSNFTLKIRSTKLEDSAMYFCASKGTGRSPLHFGNGTRLTVT.

V usage is TRBV4-1 and J usage is TRBJ2-7; D is uncertain. CDR3 length: 14 amino acids. Germline values: CDR1 MGHRA, CDR2 YSYEKL. Trimming took off 1 base at V and 4 bases at J, with 11 bases between the two ends. CDR3 in amino acids: CASSQVSTSYEQYF. Written as DNA, the CDR3 is TGCGCCAGCAGCCAAGTAAGCACCAGTTACGAGCAGTACTTC.

This clonotype turned up a few times. The genes are TRBV7-2 and TRBJ2-7; 9 bases line up with TRBD2. The junction had 8 bases not matched to a gene; V was cut back by 1 base and J by 7 bases. Germline lookup yields CDR1 SGHTA and CDR2 FQGNSA. The CDR3 has 15 amino acids. DNA for the CDR3: TGTGCCAGCAGCTTAGACTGGGGCGGGAGGGGGGAGCAGTACTTC. Amino acids: CASSLDWGGRGEQYF. The full variable domain, rest sourced from reference TRBV7-2 and TRBJ2-7, is GAGVSQSPSNKVTEKGKDVELRCDPISGHTALYWYRQSLGQGLEFLIYFQGNSAPDKSGLPSDRFSAERTGGSVSTLTIQRTQQEDSAVYLCASSLDWGGRGEQYFGPGTRLTVT.

This chain uses TRBV20-1 with TRBJ2-1, with unresolved D. Per germline, CDR1 DFQATT and CDR2 SNEGSKA (reference sequence). This CDR3 has 15 residues. V lost 0 bases and J lost 0, with 9 bases in between. Here the CDR3 reads CSARDPYHSYNEQFF. As DNA, the CDR3 is TGCAGTGCTAGAGATCCCTACCACTCCTACAATGAGCAGTTCTTC.

The chain carries TRBV19 and TRBJ1-5; 11 nucleotides match TRBD1. The CDR3 sequence is 16 residues long. V gave up 7 bases and J gave up 5 bases; unmatched junction bases: 10. Germline CDR1 LNHDA, CDR2 SQIVND (reference sequence). The CDR3 nucleotides are TGTGCCAGTAAAGGCCACGGACAGGGGGCCTATCAGCCCCAGCATTTT. Amino acid sequence: CASKGHGQGAYQPQHF.

This clonotype was observed at least ten times. The chain links TRBV10-2 to TRBJ2-7; the D is unclear. This CDR3 comprises 15 residues. Germline V CDR1 and CDR2: WSHSY, SAAADI. The V and J ends lost 0 bases and 4 bases respectively, with 13 bases between them. Here the CDR3 reads CASSESFRSPYEQYF. The CDR3 DNA sequence: TGCGCCAGCAGTGAGTCCTTTCGAAGCCCATACGAGCAGTACTTC.

This clonotype was recorded a few times. The V call is TRBV5-1, the J call TRBJ2-7; D is tentatively TRBD1 or TRBD2 (5 bases each). Trimming took off 4 bases at V and 0 bases at J, with 11 bases between the two ends. The CDR3 loop spans 14 amino acids. CDR1 is SGHRS, CDR2 YFSETQ, per germline. As DNA, the CDR3 is TGCGCCAGCAGCATAAACGGGGCCTCCTACGAGCAGTACTTC. Encoded protein: CASSINGASYEQYF. Full variable domain (remainder filled in from reference TRBV5-1 and TRBJ2-7): KAGVTQTPRYLIKTRGQQVTLSCSPISGHRSVSWYQQTPGQGLQFLFEYFSETQRNKGNFPGRFSGRQFSNSRSEMNVSTLELGDSALYLCASSINGASYEQYFGPGTRLTVT.

This clonotype was recorded many times. J is TRBJ2-5 and V is TRBV12-3 or TRBV12-4; tentative D call: TRBD2 (6 bases). The CDR3 spans 13 residues. V shed 7 bases and J shed 4 bases, with 13 bases lying between them. CDR3 protein: CASTPRGLETQYF. In DNA form, the CDR3 reads TGTGCCAGCACCCCCCGGGGGTTAGAGACCCAGTACTTC.

This clonotype was found many times. V is TRBV7-9 and J is TRBJ2-3; D gene unclear. Trimming cost V 3 bases and J 6 bases, with 10 bases left between them. Germline V gives CDR1 SEHNR, CDR2 FQNEAQ (reference sequence). This CDR3 region has 13 residues. This CDR3 is CASSFATEDTQYF. The CDR3 nucleotides read TGTGCCAGCAGCTTTGCAACCGAGGATACGCAGTATTTT.

This clonotype has more than one count but fewer than ten. Here the CDR3 DNA reads TGTGCCAGCACCAATGAGGGAGCGGGGTACGAGCAGTACTTC. It encodes CASTNEGAGYEQYF. V gene TRBV2 combines with J gene TRBJ2-7, with 7 bases that match TRBD2. J was trimmed by 4 bases and V by 7 bases; bases with no gene match: 10. Germline values: CDR1 SNHLY, CDR2 FYNNEI. The CDR3 contains 14 residues.

This chain links TRBV24-1 with TRBJ2-2; a possible D gene is TRBD1 (5 bases). The CDR3 extends over 13 amino acids. V was pared by 10 bases and J by 2 bases, with 10 bases between. Germline assignment: CDR1 KGHDR and CDR2 SFDVKD. In nucleotides, the CDR3 is TGTGCCACTATAGGGGATAACACCGGGGAGCTGTTTTTT. Encoded protein: CATIGDNTGELFF.

In its sample, this clonotype was seen a few times. The V gene is TRBV9, the J gene TRBJ1-4; 7 nucleotides agree with TRBD1. Trimming took 3 bases from V and 7 from J; bases not matched to a gene: 3. CDR3 length: 13 residues. Germline CDR1 reads SGDLS; CDR2 reads YYNGEE. The CDR3 coding sequence is TGTGCCAGCAGCGCTACAGGGGCTGAAAAACTGTTTTTT. This gives the protein CASSATGAEKLFF.

This clonotype was observed many times. The chain uses TRBV11-2 and TRBJ2-7, with 9 bases lining up with TRBD2. V dropped 4 bases and J dropped 7; count of bases not matched to a gene: 14. This CDR3 comprises 16 residues. CDR1 is SGHAT, CDR2 FQNNGV, per germline. The CDR3 here is CASSSLSGRPTREQYF. The CDR3 coding sequence is TGTGCCAGCAGCTCCCTCAGCGGGAGGCCCACTAGAGAGCAGTACTTC.

The chain uses TRBV20-1 and TRBJ2-2; TRBD1 agrees at 8 bases. CDR1 DFQATT and CDR2 SNEGSKA come from the germline V gene (reference sequence). This CDR3 comprises 14 residues. V dropped 1 base and J dropped 6; count of bases not matched to a gene: 4. CDR3 sequence: CSARGTGNAGELFF. The CDR3 DNA is TGCAGTGCTAGAGGGACAGGGAATGCCGGGGAGCTGTTTTTT.

This clonotype was counted only a few times. V is TRBV2 and J is TRBJ1-2; no reliable D call. Between the trimmed V and J ends, which lost 7 bases and 5 bases, there was a span of 17 bases. CDR1 and CDR2 (germline): SNHLY, FYNNEI. This CDR3 spans 14 amino acids. CDR3 in amino acids: CASTVRTPLYGYTF. The CDR3 nucleotides read TGTGCCAGCACCGTTCGAACCCCGCTTTATGGCTACACCTTC.

This clonotype was seen repeatedly, ten times or more. V and J are TRBV5-1 and TRBJ1-1; no clear D. CDR1 SGHRS and CDR2 YFSETQ come from the germline V gene. Trimming pared 4 bases from V and 1 base from J, leaving 8 bases between. This CDR3 has 13 amino acids. The CDR3 coding sequence is TGCGCCAGCAGCCAGGATACGAACACTGAAGCTTTCTTT. It translates to CASSQDTNTEAFF.

This clonotype has at least ten counts. This sequence joins TRBV11-2 and TRBJ1-2, with D uncertain. V lost 6 bases to trimming and J lost 11 bases, with 19 bases between them. This CDR3 region has 13 residues. Germline lookup yields CDR1 SGHAT and CDR2 FQNNGV. This CDR3 reads CASSPGLSGRYTF. CDR3 in DNA: TGTGCCAGCAGTCCTGGACTATCCGGACGGTACACCTTC.

The chain links TRBV9 to TRBJ2-7; no firm D call. Germline V CDR1 and CDR2: SGDLS, YYNGEE. This CDR3 spans 14 amino acids. V gave up 4 bases and J gave up 0 bases, with 11 bases separating them. The CDR3 bases are TGTGCCAGCAGCTCCAGGAGACTCTCCTACGAGCAGTACTTC. Amino acid sequence: CASSSRRLSYEQYF.

This chain connects TRBV20-1 to TRBJ2-1; the match to TRBD2 covers 11 bases. Germline lookup yields CDR1 DFQATT and CDR2 SNEGSKA (reference sequence). Germline trimming cut 5 bases from V and 6 bases from J; bases unmatched to any gene: 9. CDR3 length equals 15 residues. The CDR3 coding sequence is TGCAGTGCTGGCACTAGCGGGAGAGGGAGCAATGAGCAGTTCTTC. This codes for CSAGTSGRGSNEQFF.

In its sample, this clonotype was seen many times. This sequence joins TRBV30 and TRBJ2-7, with D possibly called TRBD1 or TRBD2 (6 bases each). Trimming removed 5 bases from V and 6 bases from J, with 14 bases in between. The CDR3 is 12 residues long. CDR1 GTSNPN and CDR2 SVGIG come from the germline V gene (reference sequence). The CDR3 loop reads CAWLSSGAEQYF. The CDR3 bases are TGTGCCTGGCTTAGTTCGGGGGCCGAGCAGTACTTC.

The chain couples TRBV2 to TRBJ2-7; D gene ambiguous. Per germline, CDR1 SNHLY and CDR2 FYNNEI. The CDR3 runs 11 residues. V lost 7 bases and J lost 3, with 7 bases in between. In DNA, the CDR3 is TGTGCCAGCATTTCAAGCTACGAGCAGTACTTC. Protein product: CASISSYEQYF.

This clonotype was observed at least ten times. The chain employs TRBV11-2 and TRBJ2-1, with a tentative D call TRBD1 (5 bases). This CDR3 is 15 amino acids long. The germline gives CDR1 SGHAT, CDR2 FQNNGV. V was trimmed by 2 bases and J by 6 bases, leaving 14 bases between them. The CDR3 spells CASSLTSYRGNEQFF. For the CDR3, the DNA is TGTGCCAGCAGCTTAACATCTTATAGGGGCAATGAGCAGTTCTTC.